This T cell receptor beta chain was documented in a study of T-cell reconstitution after alpha-beta-depleted transplantation in children (dated by TCRdb to 2016 to 2017). Background for the entire study: Using TCR repertoire profiling, the study followed T-cell immune reconstitution in a quantitative way in children after TCRalphabeta/CD19-depleted allogeneic hematopoietic cell transplantation.

CDR1 MDHEN and CDR2 SYDVKM were looked up in the germline V gene. The CDR3 covers 18 residues, taking in both the cysteine and the phenylalanine. The only DNA kept is the CDR3, 54 bases in frame from the first base. V is pruned by 3 bases and J by 0 bases, leaving 14 bases of the junction without a gene match. The library came from PCR. TCRdb shows the sequencer as Illumina HiSeq 2500. To normalize quantification of the TCRbeta repertoire, the TCR libraries were built with molecular barcoding that relied on unique molecular identifiers. The public reads were reprocessed in TCRdb via fastp at Q25 and MiXCR, keeping in-frame beta chains. Rows with a matching CDR3 protein are joined into one entry that keeps the most common DNA and genes. The sample table contains almost 400,000 distinct CDR3 sequences; only one count was recorded for 20% of them. Over 3.5% of the sample is held by the ten biggest clonotypes.

There are many counts of this clonotype. No antigen is known for it. Per-base qualities were not stored, and no clone one base away is much larger. The source is a human donor who donated a stem cell graft to a child with acute myeloid leukemia. Sequencing used PBMCs from the stem cell graft donor, obtained from the stem cell graft. In this chain, TRBV28 is recombined with TRBJ2-7, and 7 bases in between align with TRBD2. The DNA reads as follows: TGTGCCAGCAGTTTGAGCCCGGGGGGACGGGGAGGCTCCTACGAGCAGTACTTC. Its protein is CASSLSPGGRGGSYEQYF.